This paragraph reports one T cell receptor (beta chain). The data stem from a study of T-cell memory formation after mild COVID-19. This CDR3 is 19 amino acids long. J gave up 1 base and V 0 bases, and 15 bases lay outside the gene matches. CDR1 is DFQATT and CDR2 is SNEGSKA in the germline V gene (reference sequence). TCRdb passed the 5' RACE reads through MiXCR, listing each CDR3 protein once. The sample lists roughly 120,000 distinct CDR3 sequences, 15% to 20% occurring once. The gene calls are TRBV20-1 and TRBJ1-5; 7 bases align to TRBD1. The sequenced sample consisted of PBMCs or a T cell subset sorted from them (not recorded which). The sequence came from an adult woman who had mild COVID-19 (a few samples of this study predate the infection). Cell type and time point are not known. CDR3 nucleotides: TGCAGTGCTAGAGATCGATTCTGGACAGGTTCCCCAAGCAATCAGCCCCAGCATTTT. Amino acid sequence: CSARDRFWTGSPSNQPQHF.